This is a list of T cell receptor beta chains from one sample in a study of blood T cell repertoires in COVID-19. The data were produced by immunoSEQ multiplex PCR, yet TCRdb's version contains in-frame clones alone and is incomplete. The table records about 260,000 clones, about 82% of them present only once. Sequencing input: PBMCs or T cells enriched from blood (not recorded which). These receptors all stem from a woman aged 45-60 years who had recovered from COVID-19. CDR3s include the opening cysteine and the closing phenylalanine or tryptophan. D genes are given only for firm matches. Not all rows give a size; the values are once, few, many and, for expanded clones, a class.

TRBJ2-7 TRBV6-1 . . CASSETGEAYEQYF TGTGCCAGCAGTGAAACAGGGGAGGCCTACGAGCAGTACTTC
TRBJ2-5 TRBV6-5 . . CASSYSLAETQYF TGTGCCAGCAGTTACTCCCTAGCGGAGACCCAGTACTTC
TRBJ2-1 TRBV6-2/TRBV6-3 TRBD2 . CASSFGSSGSTYNEQFF TGTGCCAGCAGCTTCGGGTCTAGCGGGAGTACCTACAATGAGCAGTTCTTC
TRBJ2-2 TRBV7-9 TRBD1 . CASSPQGAYSTGELFF TGTGCCAGCAGCCCGCAGGGGGCCTACTCCACCGGGGAGCTGTTTTTT
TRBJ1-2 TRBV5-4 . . CASRLNVLNYGYTF TGTGCCAGCAGATTAAATGTACTGAACTATGGCTACACCTTC
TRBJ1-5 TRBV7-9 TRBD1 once CASSLSGQGSDQPQHF TGTGCCAGCAGCTTATCCGGACAGGGGAGTGATCAGCCCCAGCATTTT
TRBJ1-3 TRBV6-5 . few CVSSGASGNTIYF TGTGTCTCGAGTGGGGCCTCTGGAAACACCATATATTTT
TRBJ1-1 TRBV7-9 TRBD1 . CASSQGQGTFF TGTGCCAGCAGCCAAGGACAGGGGACTTTCTTT
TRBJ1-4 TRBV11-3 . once CASSTGVNEKLFF TGTGCCAGCAGCACCGGGGTGAATGAAAAACTGTTTTTT
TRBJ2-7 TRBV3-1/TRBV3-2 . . CASREGGSYEQYF TGTGCCAGCAGAGAAGGGGGCTCCTACGAGCAGTACTTC
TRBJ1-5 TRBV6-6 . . CASTLSQGNNQPQHF TGTGCCAGCACTTTATCACAGGGAAACAATCAGCCCCAGCATTTT
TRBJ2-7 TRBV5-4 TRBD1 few CASSVTGEQYF TGTGCCAGCAGCGTGACAGGGGAGCAGTACTTC
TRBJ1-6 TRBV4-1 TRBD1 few CASSQSQGDNSPLHF TGCGCCAGCAGCCAGAGCCAGGGGGATAATTCACCCCTCCACTTT
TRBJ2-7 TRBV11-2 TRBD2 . CASSFTAGGLYEQYF TGTGCCAGCAGCTTCACGGCGGGAGGGCTGTACGAGCAGTACTTC
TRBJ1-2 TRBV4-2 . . CASSQEAGVNYGYTF TGTGCCAGCAGCCAAGAAGCAGGGGTGAACTATGGCTACACCTTC
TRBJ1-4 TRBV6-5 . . CASSGQYNEKLFF TGTGCCAGCAGCGGACAGTATAATGAAAAACTGTTTTTT
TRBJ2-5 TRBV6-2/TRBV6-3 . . CASSYEQLQETQYF TGTGCCAGCAGTTATGAGCAACTCCAAGAGACCCAGTACTTC
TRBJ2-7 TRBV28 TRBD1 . CASSDRLSYEQYF TGTGCCAGTTCGGACAGGCTCTCCTACGAGCAGTACTTC
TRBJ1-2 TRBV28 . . CASSLLQSGYGYTF TGTGCCAGCAGTTTATTGCAATCCGGCTATGGCTACACCTTC
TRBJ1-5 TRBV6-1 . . CASSEALQGRQPQHF TGTGCCAGCAGTGAAGCGCTTCAGGGTCGCCAGCCCCAGCATTTT
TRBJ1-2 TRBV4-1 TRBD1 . CASSPDRGRGYTF TGCGCCAGCAGCCCGGACAGGGGAAGAGGCTACACCTTC
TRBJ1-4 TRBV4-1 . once CASSQDAYRRDEKLFF TGCGCCAGCAGCCAAGATGCCTACAGGAGGGATGAAAAACTGTTTTTT
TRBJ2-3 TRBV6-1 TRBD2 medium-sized CASSDLAGGPDTQYF TGTGCCAGCAGTGATTTAGCGGGGGGGCCAGATACGCAGTATTTT
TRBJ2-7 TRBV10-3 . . CAISGPSQEQYF TGTGCCATCAGTGGGCCCTCGCAGGAGCAGTACTTC
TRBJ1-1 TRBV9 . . CASSPRQVNTEAFF TGTGCCAGCAGCCCACGACAGGTGAACACTGAAGCTTTCTTT
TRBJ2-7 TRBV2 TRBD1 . CASSFGTAYEQYF TGTGCCAGCAGTTTCGGGACAGCCTACGAGCAGTACTTC
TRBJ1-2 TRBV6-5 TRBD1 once CASSTGGSFYGYTF TGTGCCAGCAGTACAGGGGGCAGCTTTTATGGCTACACCTTC
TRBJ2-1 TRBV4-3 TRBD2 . CASSQDLRGLAGLGEQFF TGCGCCAGCAGCCAAGATCTGCGGGGACTAGCGGGACTGGGCGAGCAGTTCTTC
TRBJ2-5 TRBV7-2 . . CASSLRGETQYF TGTGCCAGCAGCTTAAGGGGGGAGACCCAGTACTTC
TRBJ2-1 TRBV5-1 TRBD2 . CASSLGLADYNEQFF TGCGCCAGCAGCTTGGGACTAGCCGATTACAATGAGCAGTTCTTC
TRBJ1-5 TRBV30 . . CAWSVGTYNQPQHF TGTGCCTGGAGTGTCGGGACATACAATCAGCCCCAGCATTTT
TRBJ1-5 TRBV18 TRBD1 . CASSPGQGNQPQHF TGTGCCAGCTCACCGGGACAGGGTAATCAGCCCCAGCATTTT
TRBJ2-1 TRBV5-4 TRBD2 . CASSLGGWGLAGDNEQFF TGTGCCAGCAGCTTGGGTGGTTGGGGACTAGCGGGAGACAATGAGCAGTTCTTC
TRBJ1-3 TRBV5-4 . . CASSLVGGLFAGNTIYF TGTGCCAGCAGCTTGGTTGGCGGTCTGTTTGCTGGAAACACCATATATTTT
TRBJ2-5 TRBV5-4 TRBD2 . CASSNRLAAQETQYF TGTGCCAGCAGTAATCGACTAGCGGCACAAGAGACCCAGTACTTC
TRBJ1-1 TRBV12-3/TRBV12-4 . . CASSWRQNTEAFF TGTGCCAGCAGTTGGAGGCAGAACACTGAAGCTTTCTTT
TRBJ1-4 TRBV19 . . CASSTLGGYINEKLFF TGTGCCAGTAGTACCCTGGGGGGATACATTAATGAAAAACTGTTTTTT
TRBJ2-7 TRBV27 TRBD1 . CASNPYMGPGTGENEQYF TGTGCCAGCAACCCTTATATGGGCCCCGGGACAGGGGAAAACGAGCAGTACTTC
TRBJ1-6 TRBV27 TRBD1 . CASSFRQGKNSPLHF TGTGCCAGCAGTTTCAGACAGGGGAAAAATTCACCCCTCCACTTT
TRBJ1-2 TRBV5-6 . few CASSLGQLNYGYTF TGTGCCAGCAGCTTGGGACAGCTAAACTATGGCTACACCTTC
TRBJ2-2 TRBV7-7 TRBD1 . CASSLSGTGSAGELFF TGTGCTAGCAGTTTATCCGGGACAGGGTCGGCCGGGGAGCTGTTTTTT
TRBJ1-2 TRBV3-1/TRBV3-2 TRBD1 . CASSQGGGQGGSYGYTF TGTGCCAGCAGCCAAGGGGGCGGACAGGGTGGGAGCTATGGCTACACCTTC
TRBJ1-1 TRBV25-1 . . CASSVTAMNTEAFF TGTGCCAGCAGTGTGACAGCTATGAACACTGAAGCTTTCTTT
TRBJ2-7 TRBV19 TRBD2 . CASSIGPGGEQYF TGTGCCAGTAGTATCGGCCCGGGGGGCGAGCAGTACTTC
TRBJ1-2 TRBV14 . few CASSQRLYGYTF TGTGCCAGCAGCCAAAGACTCTATGGCTACACCTTC
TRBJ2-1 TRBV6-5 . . CASSPQEGREQFF TGTGCCAGCAGTCCGCAGGAGGGCCGTGAGCAGTTCTTC
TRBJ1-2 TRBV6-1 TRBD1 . CASSEESARGLVYGYTF TGTGCCAGCAGTGAAGAGTCGGCGAGGGGGCTTGTATACGGCTACACCTTC
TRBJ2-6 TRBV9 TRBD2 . CASSADSGSLFSGANVLTF TGTGCCAGCAGCGCGGATAGCGGGAGCTTGTTCTCTGGGGCCAACGTCCTGACTTTC
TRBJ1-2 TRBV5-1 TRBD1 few CASSLVGQADGYTF TGCGCCAGCAGCTTGGTGGGACAGGCCGATGGCTACACCTTC
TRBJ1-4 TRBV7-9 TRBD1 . CASIFYISGQTNEKLFF TGTGCCAGCATTTTTTATATTTCGGGACAGACAAATGAAAAACTGTTTTTT
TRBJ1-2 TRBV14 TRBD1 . CASSPTGTGGYYGYTF TGTGCCAGCAGCCCGACCGGGACAGGGGGATACTATGGCTACACCTTC
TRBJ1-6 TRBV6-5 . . CASRASGNSPLHF TGTGCCAGCAGAGCATCCGGGAATTCACCCCTCCACTTT
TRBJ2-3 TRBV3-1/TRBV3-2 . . CASSQEWGRGTDTQYF TGTGCCAGCAGCCAAGAATGGGGCAGGGGCACAGATACGCAGTATTTT
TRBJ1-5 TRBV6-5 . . CAEGYSNQPQHF TGTGCCGAGGGCTATAGCAATCAGCCCCAGCATTTT
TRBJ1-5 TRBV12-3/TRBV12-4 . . CASGGESNQPQHF TGTGCCAGCGGGGGGGAAAGCAATCAGCCCCAGCATTTT
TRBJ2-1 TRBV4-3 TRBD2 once CASSHDVGTSGGNEQFF TGCGCCAGCAGCCATGATGTAGGGACTAGCGGTGGCAATGAGCAGTTCTTC